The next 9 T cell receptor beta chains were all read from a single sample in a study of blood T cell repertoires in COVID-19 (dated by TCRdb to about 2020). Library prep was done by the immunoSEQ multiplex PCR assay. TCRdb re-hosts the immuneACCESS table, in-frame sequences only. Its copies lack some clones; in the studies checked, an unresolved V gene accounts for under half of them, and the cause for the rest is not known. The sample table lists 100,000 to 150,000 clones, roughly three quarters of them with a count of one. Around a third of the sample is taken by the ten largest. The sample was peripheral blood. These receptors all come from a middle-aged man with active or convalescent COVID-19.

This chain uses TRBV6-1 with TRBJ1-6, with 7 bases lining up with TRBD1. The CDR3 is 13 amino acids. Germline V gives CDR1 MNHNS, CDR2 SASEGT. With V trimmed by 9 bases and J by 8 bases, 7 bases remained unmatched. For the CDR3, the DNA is TGTGCCAGTCGACAGGGCCCGGATTCACCCCTCCACTTT. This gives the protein CASRQGPDSPLHF.

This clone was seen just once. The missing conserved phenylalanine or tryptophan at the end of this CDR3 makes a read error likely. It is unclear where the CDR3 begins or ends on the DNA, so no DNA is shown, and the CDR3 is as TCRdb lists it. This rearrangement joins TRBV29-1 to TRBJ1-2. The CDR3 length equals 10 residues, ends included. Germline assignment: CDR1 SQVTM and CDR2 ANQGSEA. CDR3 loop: CSDGDRAGRG.

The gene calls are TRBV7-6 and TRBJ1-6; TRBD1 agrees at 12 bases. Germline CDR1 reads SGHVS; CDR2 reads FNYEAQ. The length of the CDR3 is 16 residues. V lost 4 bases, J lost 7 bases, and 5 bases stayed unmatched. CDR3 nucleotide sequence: TGTGCCAGCAGCTCCGGGACAGGGGGCCCCAATTCACCCCTCCACTTT. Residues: CASSSGTGGPNSPLHF.

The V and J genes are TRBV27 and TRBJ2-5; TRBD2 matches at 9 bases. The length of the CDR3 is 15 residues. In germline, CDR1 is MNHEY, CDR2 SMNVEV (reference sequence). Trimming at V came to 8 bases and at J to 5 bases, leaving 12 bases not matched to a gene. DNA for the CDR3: TGTGCCAGCGCCTACAGCGGGGGGCTGGTGGAGACCCAGTACTTC. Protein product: CASAYSGGLVETQYF.

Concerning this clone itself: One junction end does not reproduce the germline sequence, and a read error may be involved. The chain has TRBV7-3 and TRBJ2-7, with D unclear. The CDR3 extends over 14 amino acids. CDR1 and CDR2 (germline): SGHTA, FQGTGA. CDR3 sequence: CANSFLICSYEQYF. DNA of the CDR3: TGTGCCAACAGCTTCCTTATCTGTTCCTACGAGCAGTACTTC.

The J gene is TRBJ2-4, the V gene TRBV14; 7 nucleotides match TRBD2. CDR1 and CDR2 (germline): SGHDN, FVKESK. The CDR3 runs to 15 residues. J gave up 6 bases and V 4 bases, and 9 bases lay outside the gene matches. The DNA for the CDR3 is TGTGCCAGCAGCCGCGGCGGGAGTTTATTAAACATTCAGTACTTC. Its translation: CASSRGGSLLNIQYF.

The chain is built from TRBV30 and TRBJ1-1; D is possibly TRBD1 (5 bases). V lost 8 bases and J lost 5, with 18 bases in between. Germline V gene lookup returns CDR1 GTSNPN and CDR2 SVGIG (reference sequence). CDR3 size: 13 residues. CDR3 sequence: CARGGDRGTEAFF. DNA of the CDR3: TGTGCCCGAGGAGGGGACCGGGGGACTGAAGCTTTCTTT. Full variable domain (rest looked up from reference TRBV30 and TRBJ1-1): SQTIHQWPATLVQPVGSPLSLECTVEGTSNPNLYWYRQAAGRGLQLLFYSVGIGQISSEVPQNLSASRPQDRQFILSSKKLLLSDSGFYLCARGGDRGTEAFFGQGTRLTVV.

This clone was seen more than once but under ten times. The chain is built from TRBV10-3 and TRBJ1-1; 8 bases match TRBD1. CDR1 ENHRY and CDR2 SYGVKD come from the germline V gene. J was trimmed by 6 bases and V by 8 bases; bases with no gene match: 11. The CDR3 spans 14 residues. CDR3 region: CAILEDRGESEAFF. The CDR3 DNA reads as TGTGCCATCCTCGAAGACAGGGGAGAATCTGAAGCTTTCTTT.

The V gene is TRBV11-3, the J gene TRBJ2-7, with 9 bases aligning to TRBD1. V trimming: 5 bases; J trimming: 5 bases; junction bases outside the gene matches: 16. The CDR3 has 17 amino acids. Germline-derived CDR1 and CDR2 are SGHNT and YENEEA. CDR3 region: CASSVRAFGTGLHEQYF. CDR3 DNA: TGTGCCAGCAGCGTAAGGGCTTTTGGGACAGGGTTGCACGAGCAGTACTTC.